The subject of this entry is one TCR beta chain. Its target is unknown. This record belongs to a study of long-term antiretroviral therapy in people with HIV. The study's findings and limits: Collection spanned 2004 to 2017; ART regimens may be less effective than current ones. Among HIV repertoires, CDR3 length ranges were narrower than those of controls.

Per the germline V gene, CDR1 is MDHEN and CDR2 is SYDVKM. V dropped 3 bases and J dropped 5 bases, with 10 bases sitting between them. The CDR3 length is 14 residues. The immunoSEQ assay was v3.0, run at survey level. The repertoire was sequenced with immunoSEQ multiplex PCR; TCRdb's copy has only in-frame clones and lacks some. The sample includes 35,000 to 45,000 clones, approximately 83% of them seen just once. This clonotype was obtained from a man between 18 and 35 years old with HIV. The sequences come from unsorted PBMCs, collected 2.2 years after starting antiretroviral therapy. The V call is TRBV28, the J call TRBJ1-4, with a possible D match to TRBD1 (6 bases). CDR3 amino acids: CASSFRTDNEKLFF. The CDR3 DNA follows: TGTGCCAGCAGTTTCCGGACAGACAATGAAAAACTGTTTTTT.